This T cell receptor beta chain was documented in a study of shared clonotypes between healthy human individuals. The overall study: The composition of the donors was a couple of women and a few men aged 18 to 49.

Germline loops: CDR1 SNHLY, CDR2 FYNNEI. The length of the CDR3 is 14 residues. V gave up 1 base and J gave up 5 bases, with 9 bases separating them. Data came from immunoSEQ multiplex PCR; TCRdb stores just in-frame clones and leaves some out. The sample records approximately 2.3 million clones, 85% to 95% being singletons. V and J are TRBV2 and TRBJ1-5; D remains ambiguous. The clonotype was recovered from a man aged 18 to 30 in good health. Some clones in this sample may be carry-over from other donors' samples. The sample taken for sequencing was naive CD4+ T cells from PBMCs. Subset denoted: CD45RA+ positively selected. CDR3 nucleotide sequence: TGTGCCAGCAGTGAAGAATTCGGGGATCAGCCCCAGCATTTT. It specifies CASSEEFGDQPQHF.